Following are 28 T cell receptor beta chains from one sample sequenced in a study of T cells in Graves' hyperthyroidism and ophthalmopathy. The source material, RNA transcripts, was used to amplify TCR beta CDR3 regions. RT-PCR in the first round (using the HTBI primer set) targeted the TCR CDR3. TCRdb re-called the multiplex PCR reads with MiXCR, one entry per CDR3 protein. The table has around 250,000 distinct CDR3 sequences, 14% to 15% seen once. The sample comprised blood. Source of these receptors: a woman aged 40 to 55 with Graves' hyperthyroidism that later progressed to Graves' ophthalmopathy.

This clonotype occurred many times. The chain combines TRBV9 with TRBJ2-5; D is unresolved. The CDR3 runs to 11 residues. V gave up 10 bases and J gave up 5 bases, with 12 bases separating them. Germline CDR1 and CDR2: SGDLS and YYNGEE. CDR3 coding DNA: TGTGCCTCAGGTGGCGTGGAGACCCAGTACTTC. Translating gives CASGGVETQYF.

The table lists this clonotype with a few counts. The chain's CDR3 is CASSSVGPYEQYF. CDR3 coding DNA: TGTGCCAGCAGCTCAGTCGGTCCCTACGAGCAGTACTTC. This chain uses TRBV7-9 with TRBJ2-7; D is unclear. Germline loops: CDR1 SEHNR, CDR2 FQNEAQ (reference sequence). V was clipped by 4 bases and J by 2 bases, with 9 bases between them. The CDR3 runs 13 residues.

This clonotype was counted ten times or more. The chain couples TRBV6-2 or TRBV6-3 to TRBJ2-7; 8 bases agree with TRBD2. CDR1 is MNHEY, CDR2 SVGEGT, per germline. J lost 0 bases, V lost 6 bases, and 7 bases had no gene match. The CDR3 has 15 residues. CDR3 sequence: CASSSGSGASYEQYF. The CDR3 DNA sequence: TGTGCCAGCAGCTCAGGTAGCGGGGCCTCCTACGAGCAGTACTTC.

The sample holds many counts of this clonotype. V is TRBV28 and J is TRBJ2-3, with TRBD2 identical over 8 bases. CDR1 and CDR2 (germline): MDHEN, SYDVKM. With 3 bases clipped from V and 3 bases from J, the junction kept 8 bases outside the gene matches. CDR3 length equals 16 residues. The CDR3 bases are TGTGCCAGCAGTTTCGGGTTAGCGGGATTGACAGATACGCAGTATTTT. It translates to CASSFGLAGLTDTQYF.

This clonotype was recorded at least ten times. This chain joins TRBV28 and TRBJ2-7; TRBD1 aligns across 10 bases. This CDR3 is built from 15 residues. CDR1 MDHEN and CDR2 SYDVKM come from the germline V gene. V dropped 6 bases and J dropped 0; count of bases not matched to a gene: 5. CDR3 amino acids: CASRGQGTSSYEQYF. DNA for the CDR3: TGTGCCAGCAGGGGACAGGGGACAAGCTCCTACGAGCAGTACTTC.

The chain couples TRBV7-2 to TRBJ2-2; 7 bases align to TRBD2. V lost 5 bases, J lost 6 bases, and 12 bases stayed unmatched. The CDR3 totals 16 residues. Germline V gene lookup returns CDR1 SGHTA and CDR2 FQGNSA. The CDR3 loop reads CASSPWRERGAGELFF. Here the CDR3 DNA reads TGTGCCAGCAGCCCCTGGCGGGAGCGAGGAGCCGGGGAGCTGTTTTTT.

This clonotype was seen only a few times. The chain employs TRBV10-1 and TRBJ2-1; TRBD2 might be the D (5 bases). Germline-derived CDR1 and CDR2 are WNHNN and SYGVQD (reference sequence). The CDR3 totals 13 residues. Trimming took 10 bases from V and 4 from J, leaving 14 bases between them. CDR3 amino acids: CATADWPYNEQFF. The CDR3, as DNA: TGCGCCACCGCGGACTGGCCATACAATGAGCAGTTCTTC.

Many counts were recorded for this clonotype. The chain has TRBV6-1 and TRBJ2-1; 7 bases align to TRBD1. This CDR3 is 15 amino acids long. Losses at the gene ends were 4 bases for V and 5 bases for J; bases not matched to a gene: 8. Germline CDR1 and CDR2: MNHNS and SASEGT. The CDR3 is CASSVTGTVDNEQFF. The CDR3 nucleotides are TGTGCCAGCAGTGTAACCGGGACAGTCGACAATGAGCAGTTCTTC.

This clonotype was observed at least ten times. This chain joins TRBV2 and TRBJ1-1, with TRBD1 identical over 7 bases. The CDR3 contains 13 residues. Germline CDR1 SNHLY, CDR2 FYNNEI. Trimming took 2 bases from V and 7 from J; bases not matched to a gene: 4. The CDR3 region has the DNA TGTGCCAGCAGTGAACGGGACAGTGTTGAAGCTTTCTTT. It specifies CASSERDSVEAFF.

This clonotype was recorded at least ten times. The chain recombines TRBV28 with TRBJ2-7, with TRBD2 matching over 8 bases. The trim removed 7 bases at V and 3 bases at J, leaving 11 bases unmatched. From germline, CDR1 is MDHEN and CDR2 SYDVKM. The CDR3 is made up of 15 amino acids. In DNA form, the CDR3 reads TGTGCCAGCACCTCCGAGGGTAGCGGGGTCTACGAGCAGTACTTC. It yields the protein CASTSEGSGVYEQYF.

This clonotype was recorded a few times. This chain connects TRBV6-1 to TRBJ1-6; possible D gene TRBD1, 6 bases. V was trimmed by 5 bases and J by 2 bases, leaving 13 bases between them. Germline CDR1 is MNHNS and CDR2 is SASEGT. The CDR3 is made up of 16 amino acids. In DNA, the CDR3 is TGTGCCAGCAGTATTTTCAGGGGCCCCTATAATTCACCCCTCCACTTT. Its translation is CASSIFRGPYNSPLHF.

This clonotype was counted ten times or more. The chain joins TRBV12-3 or TRBV12-4 to TRBJ2-7; TRBD1 aligns across 10 bases. The CDR3 runs to 14 residues. The ends lost 5 bases at V and 4 bases at J; junction bases unmatched: 5. The CDR3 coding sequence is TGTGCCAGCAGTGACCGGGACAGGGGATACGAGCAGTACTTC. Its protein is CASSDRDRGYEQYF.

The table lists this clonotype with many counts. The CDR3, as DNA: TGTGCCAGCAGTTCGAGGGGGCCGGGAGATACGCAGTATTTT. Its protein product is CASSSRGPGDTQYF. This chain joins TRBV7-2 and TRBJ2-3, with TRBD1 matching over 7 bases. The CDR3 consists of 14 residues. The germline V gene has CDR1 SGHTA and CDR2 FQGNSA. V gave up 6 bases and J gave up 5 bases; unmatched junction bases: 8.

V is TRBV4-1 and J is TRBJ2-1; 7 positions match TRBD2. Germline values: CDR1 MGHRA, CDR2 YSYEKL. The CDR3 is 16 amino acids. The ends lost 0 bases at V and 1 base at J; junction bases unmatched: 3. The CDR3 DNA is TGCGCCAGCAGCCAAGAGATCGGGGGGTCCTACAATGAGCAGTTCTTC. Its translation: CASSQEIGGSYNEQFF.

This clonotype was observed a few times. The chain is built from TRBV4-2 and TRBJ1-1, with D maybe TRBD1 (6 bases). The CDR3 runs to 14 residues. The germline CDR1 and CDR2 sequences are LGHNA and YNFKEQ. The V end lost 4 bases, the J end lost 4 bases, and 13 bases lay between the germline ends. The CDR3 loop is CASSRSGEGTEAFF. The CDR3, as DNA: TGTGCCAGCAGCCGGTCAGGGGAAGGCACTGAAGCTTTCTTT.

This clonotype has a handful of counts. The chain recombines TRBV12-3 or TRBV12-4 with TRBJ1-1, with TRBD1 matching 7 bases. The CDR3 totals 14 residues. V shed 6 bases, J shed 4 bases, and the junction held 8 bases outside the gene matches. The CDR3 sequence is CASSPDRLSTEAFF. The DNA for the CDR3 is TGTGCCAGCAGCCCGGACAGGTTGAGCACTGAAGCTTTCTTT.

This clonotype appeared many times. The chain employs TRBV10-3 and TRBJ2-2; the match to TRBD2 covers 10 bases. J gave up 6 bases and V 10 bases, and 8 bases lay outside the gene matches. This CDR3 contains 14 residues. Germline V gene sequence: CDR1 ENHRY, CDR2 SYGVKD. The CDR3 protein is CASRLAGVAGELFF. DNA of the CDR3: TGTGCCAGCAGACTAGCGGGCGTCGCCGGGGAGCTGTTTTTT.

This clonotype showed up many times. The V call is TRBV9, the J call TRBJ2-2; maybe TRBD2 (5 bases). Per germline, CDR1 SGDLS and CDR2 YYNGEE. V shed 0 bases and J shed 4 bases, with 13 bases lying between them. The CDR3 length is 16 residues. This CDR3 is CASSVGPGSGTGELFF. CDR3 DNA sequence: TGTGCCAGCAGCGTAGGCCCGGGGTCGGGCACCGGGGAGCTGTTTTTT. The variable domain in full, with the rest retrieved from reference TRBV9 and TRBJ2-2, is DSGVTQTPKHLITATGQRVTLRCSPRSGDLSVYWYQQSLDQGLQFLIQYYNGEERAKGNILERFSAQQFPDLHSELNLSSLELGDSALYFCASSVGPGSGTGELFFGEGSRLTVL.

This clonotype showed up many times. The V call is TRBV10-3, the J call TRBJ2-3; perhaps TRBD2 as D (6 bases). The CDR3 has 15 residues. CDR1 ENHRY and CDR2 SYGVKD come from the germline V gene. V was cut by 0 bases and J by 2 bases, with 9 bases left in between. The chain's CDR3 is CAISESEGDTDTQYF. The DNA of the CDR3 is TGTGCCATCAGTGAGTCGGAGGGAGACACAGATACGCAGTATTTT.

This clonotype was seen at least ten times. The rearrangement joins TRBV12-3 or TRBV12-4 to TRBJ2-2; D is unclear. CDR3 length equals 14 residues. Trimming took 7 bases from V and 1 from J, leaving 10 bases between them. The CDR3 bases are TGTGCCAGCACAACGGACCAGAACACCGGGGAGCTGTTTTTT. Its protein is CASTTDQNTGELFF.

This clonotype has only a few counts. V usage is TRBV7-2 and J usage is TRBJ2-5; 7 bases map to TRBD2. Per the germline V gene, CDR1 is SGHTA and CDR2 is FQGNSA. J gave up 5 bases and V 6 bases, and 6 bases lay outside the gene matches. The CDR3 has 13 amino acids. CDR3 sequence reads: CASRKRDRETQYF. The CDR3 DNA follows: TGTGCCAGCAGAAAGCGGGACCGGGAGACCCAGTACTTC.

This clonotype occurred a few times. The genes are TRBV20-1 and TRBJ2-1; D is undetermined. Deletions cut 0 bases from V and 3 bases from J, with 6 bases between. CDR3 length: 13 residues. CDR1 is DFQATT and CDR2 is SNEGSKA in the germline V gene (reference sequence). CDR3 sequence: CSARDRLYNEQFF. The CDR3 region has the DNA TGCAGTGCTAGAGATCGGCTCTACAATGAGCAGTTCTTC.

This clonotype has at least ten counts. This chain uses TRBV24-1 with TRBJ2-5, with 15 bases that match TRBD2. Germline V gene data show CDR1 as KGHDR and CDR2 as SFDVKD. The CDR3 runs 16 residues. The V and J ends lost 6 bases and 5 bases, in that order; junction bases with no gene match: 6. The CDR3 here is CATSYSGTSGRETQYF. DNA for the CDR3: TGTGCCACCAGTTACTCCGGGACTAGCGGGAGGGAGACCCAGTACTTC.

The chain combines TRBV11-3 with TRBJ2-1; TRBD2 aligns across 7 bases. With 4 bases clipped from V and 5 bases from J, the junction kept 17 bases outside the gene matches. CDR1 is SGHNT and CDR2 is YENEEA in the germline V gene. This CDR3 region has 18 residues. The CDR3 nucleotides are TGTGCCAGCAGCTCCTCCTTTGGGCGGGAGAGGCTCGACAATGAGCAGTTCTTC. This translates into CASSSSFGRERLDNEQFF.

This clonotype was seen ten or more times. The chain combines TRBV27 with TRBJ1-6; D is ambiguous. V shed 3 bases and J shed 3 bases, with 6 bases lying between them. The CDR3 runs to 14 residues. Germline CDR1 and CDR2: MNHEY and SMNVEV (reference sequence). As DNA, the CDR3 is TGTGCCAGCAGTTTGCGATTCTATAATTCACCCCTCCACTTT. Protein: CASSLRFYNSPLHF.

In this sample, this clonotype turned up many times. The rearrangement links TRBV7-9 to TRBJ1-4, with a possible D match to TRBD1 (6 bases). CDR3 length equals 15 residues. The V and J ends lost 2 bases and 5 bases respectively, with 12 bases between them. Germline lookup yields CDR1 SEHNR and CDR2 FQNEAQ (reference sequence). In DNA form, the CDR3 reads TGTGCCAGCAGCTTAAGGACAGCTCTAAATGAAAAACTGTTTTTT. This codes for CASSLRTALNEKLFF. Based on the CDR3 plus reference TRBV7-9 and TRBJ1-4, the full variable domain is DTGVSQNPRHKITKRGQNVTFRCDPISEHNRLYWYRQTLGQGPEFLTYFQNEAQLEKSRLLSDRFSAERPKGSFSTLEIQRTEQGDSAMYLCASSLRTALNEKLFFGSGTQLSVL.

The table lists this clonotype with many counts. The chain carries TRBV28 and TRBJ2-1; D is possibly TRBD2 (6 bases). The V gene's germline CDR1 is MDHEN and CDR2 SYDVKM. Trimming took 3 bases from V and 2 from J, leaving 14 bases between them. There are 16 residues in the CDR3. In DNA form, the CDR3 reads TGTGCCAGCAGTTTTCTAGGCGGGGTCCCCTACAATGAGCAGTTCTTC. Amino acid sequence: CASSFLGGVPYNEQFF. Full variable domain (rest looked up from reference TRBV28 and TRBJ2-1): DVKVTQSSRYLVKRTGEKVFLECVQDMDHENMFWYRQDPGLGLRLIYFSYDVKMKEKGDIPEGYSVSREKKERFSLILESASTNQTSMYLCASSFLGGVPYNEQFFGPGTRLTVL.

Many counts were recorded for this clonotype. This chain uses TRBV2 with TRBJ1-1; D is unclear. Trimming cost V 3 bases and J 3 bases, with 8 bases left between them. Germline CDR1 reads SNHLY; CDR2 reads FYNNEI. The CDR3 spans 13 residues. CDR3 in amino acids: CASSDSRDTEAFF. The CDR3 DNA follows: TGTGCCAGCAGTGATTCCCGGGACACTGAAGCTTTCTTT.